The next 12 T cell receptor beta chains were all read from a single sample in a study of cytomegalovirus exposure and HLA in healthy donors. In the PCR, 60 Vbeta and 13 Jbeta primers were used. The assay was immunoSEQ multiplex PCR, and TCRdb's table has in-frame clones only and misses some. The sample contains 200,000 to 250,000 clones, 79% of which appear only once. The sample taken for sequencing was PBMCs. Receptors were obtained from a middle-aged man in good health and CMV-seronegative.

The rearrangement joins TRBV5-1 to TRBJ2-1, with 11 positions matching TRBD2. The V gene end was trimmed by 4 bases and the J gene end by 4 bases; junction bases not matched to a gene: 7. Per the germline V gene, CDR1 is SGHRS and CDR2 is YFSETQ. The CDR3 loop spans 16 amino acids. CDR3 residues: CASSPSTSGTYNEQFF. DNA of the CDR3: TGCGCCAGCAGCCCTTCGACTAGCGGGACATACAATGAGCAGTTCTTC. The variable domain in full, completed from reference TRBV5-1 and TRBJ2-1, reads KAGVTQTPRYLIKTRGQQVTLSCSPISGHRSVSWYQQTPGQGLQFLFEYFSETQRNKGNFPGRFSGRQFSNSRSEMNVSTLELGDSALYLCASSPSTSGTYNEQFFGPGTRLTVL.

The chain couples TRBV5-6 to TRBJ2-5; 8 bases are a match to TRBD1. The DNA end favors TRBJ2-7, so the J call may be wrong. Looked up from germline, CDR1 is SGHDT and CDR2 is YYEEEE. This CDR3 spans 15 amino acids. DNA of the CDR3: TGTGCCAGCAGCCCAGGGGGCTTCAGGACCTACGAGCAGTACTTC. It translates to CASSPGGFRTYEQYF.

The J gene is TRBJ1-1, the V gene TRBV18, with 9 bases aligning to TRBD1. V lost 3 bases and J lost 6; bases outside the gene matches: 5. Germline lookup yields CDR1 KGHSH and CDR2 LQKENI. The CDR3 has 14 residues. The CDR3 DNA sequence: TGTGCCAGCTCACCGGGGACAGGGTCCCCTGAAGCTTTCTTT. Protein: CASSPGTGSPEAFF.

A word on this clone: This same CDR3 is encoded by further DNA sequences in the sample. The chain links TRBV11-2 to TRBJ2-7; TRBD1 is a possible D gene (5 bases). This CDR3 has 16 residues. CDR1 and CDR2 (germline): SGHAT, FQNNGV. Deletions cut 5 bases from V and 3 bases from J, with 20 bases between. In DNA, the CDR3 is TGTGCCAGCAGCCCACAGGACGGCCGTAGGAGCTACGAGCAGTACTTC. Protein sequence: CASSPQDGRRSYEQYF.

This clone was picked up one time. The chain combines TRBV18 with TRBJ2-5; D gene ambiguous. V was shortened by 0 bases and J by 5 bases, with 7 bases between the two germline ends. This CDR3 has 13 amino acids. CDR1 is KGHSH, CDR2 LQKENI, per germline. DNA of the CDR3: TGTGCCAGCTCACCACCGATCGGGGAGACCCAGTACTTC. This translates into CASSPPIGETQYF.

V and J are TRBV10-3 and TRBJ2-5; 8 positions match TRBD2. CDR3 length: 14 residues. J gave up 3 bases and V 7 bases, and 7 bases lay outside the gene matches. CDR1 is ENHRY, CDR2 SYGVKD, per germline. The CDR3, as DNA: TGTGCCATCAACGAGGGACTAGGGAAAGAGACCCAGTACTTC. This codes for CAINEGLGKETQYF.

This clone was seen more than once but under ten times. V is TRBV6-5 and J is TRBJ1-6; tentatively, D is TRBD1 (5 bases). Trimming shortened V by 6 bases and J by 7 bases, and 16 bases separated the two germline ends. CDR3 length: 15 residues. The germline V gene encodes CDR1 MNHEY and CDR2 SVGAGI. The CDR3 sequence: CASRTTPRGNSPLHF. The CDR3 DNA reads TGTGCCAGCAGGACTACACCACGGGGGAATTCACCCCTCCACTTT.

Only a few counts were recorded for this clone. The chain is built from TRBV5-1 and TRBJ1-3, with unresolved D. The CDR3 is 15 amino acids. CDR1 and CDR2 from the germline V gene are SGHRS and YFSETQ. V was shortened by 0 bases and J by 2 bases, with 9 bases between the two germline ends. The CDR3 DNA sequence: TGCGCCAGCAGCTTGGCCGGGGAACCTGGAAACACCATATATTTT. Amino acid sequence: CASSLAGEPGNTIYF.

This clone was recorded only once. V and J are TRBV25-1 and TRBJ2-2; maybe TRBD1 (5 bases). The CDR3 consists of 13 residues. V shed 11 bases and J shed 5 bases, with 15 bases lying between them. The germline V gene encodes CDR1 MGHDK and CDR2 SYGVNS. The CDR3 sequence: CASKWGLTGELFF. CDR3 in DNA: TGTGCCTCAAAATGGGGCTTGACCGGGGAGCTGTTTTTT.

This clone was counted a single time. V and J are TRBV6-1 and TRBJ2-1; D uncertain. The V and J ends lost 7 bases and 7 bases respectively, with 17 bases between them. The CDR3 is made up of 14 amino acids. The germline V gene has CDR1 MNHNS and CDR2 SASEGT. DNA of the CDR3: TGTGCCAGCAAAGTGAGAGGAGCCGCTAATGAGCAGTTCTTC. Amino acid sequence: CASKVRGAANEQFF.

The V call is TRBV29-1, the J call TRBJ2-1; TRBD2 matches 9 bases. V was pared by 2 bases and J by 8 bases, with 7 bases of the junction left unmatched. Germline-derived CDR1 and CDR2 are SQVTM and ANQGSEA. The CDR3 is made up of 14 amino acids. CDR3 amino acids: CSVETGTSTYEQFF. The CDR3 DNA sequence: TGCAGCGTTGAAACGGGGACTAGCACCTATGAGCAGTTCTTC.

V gene TRBV30 combines with J gene TRBJ1-4, with D perhaps matching TRBD1 (6 bases). CDR3 length: 11 amino acids. Per the germline V gene, CDR1 is GTSNPN and CDR2 is SVGIG (reference sequence). DNA of the CDR3: TGTGGGGGGGGCTGGGGTGAAAAACTGTTTTTT. This codes for CGGGWGEKLFF.